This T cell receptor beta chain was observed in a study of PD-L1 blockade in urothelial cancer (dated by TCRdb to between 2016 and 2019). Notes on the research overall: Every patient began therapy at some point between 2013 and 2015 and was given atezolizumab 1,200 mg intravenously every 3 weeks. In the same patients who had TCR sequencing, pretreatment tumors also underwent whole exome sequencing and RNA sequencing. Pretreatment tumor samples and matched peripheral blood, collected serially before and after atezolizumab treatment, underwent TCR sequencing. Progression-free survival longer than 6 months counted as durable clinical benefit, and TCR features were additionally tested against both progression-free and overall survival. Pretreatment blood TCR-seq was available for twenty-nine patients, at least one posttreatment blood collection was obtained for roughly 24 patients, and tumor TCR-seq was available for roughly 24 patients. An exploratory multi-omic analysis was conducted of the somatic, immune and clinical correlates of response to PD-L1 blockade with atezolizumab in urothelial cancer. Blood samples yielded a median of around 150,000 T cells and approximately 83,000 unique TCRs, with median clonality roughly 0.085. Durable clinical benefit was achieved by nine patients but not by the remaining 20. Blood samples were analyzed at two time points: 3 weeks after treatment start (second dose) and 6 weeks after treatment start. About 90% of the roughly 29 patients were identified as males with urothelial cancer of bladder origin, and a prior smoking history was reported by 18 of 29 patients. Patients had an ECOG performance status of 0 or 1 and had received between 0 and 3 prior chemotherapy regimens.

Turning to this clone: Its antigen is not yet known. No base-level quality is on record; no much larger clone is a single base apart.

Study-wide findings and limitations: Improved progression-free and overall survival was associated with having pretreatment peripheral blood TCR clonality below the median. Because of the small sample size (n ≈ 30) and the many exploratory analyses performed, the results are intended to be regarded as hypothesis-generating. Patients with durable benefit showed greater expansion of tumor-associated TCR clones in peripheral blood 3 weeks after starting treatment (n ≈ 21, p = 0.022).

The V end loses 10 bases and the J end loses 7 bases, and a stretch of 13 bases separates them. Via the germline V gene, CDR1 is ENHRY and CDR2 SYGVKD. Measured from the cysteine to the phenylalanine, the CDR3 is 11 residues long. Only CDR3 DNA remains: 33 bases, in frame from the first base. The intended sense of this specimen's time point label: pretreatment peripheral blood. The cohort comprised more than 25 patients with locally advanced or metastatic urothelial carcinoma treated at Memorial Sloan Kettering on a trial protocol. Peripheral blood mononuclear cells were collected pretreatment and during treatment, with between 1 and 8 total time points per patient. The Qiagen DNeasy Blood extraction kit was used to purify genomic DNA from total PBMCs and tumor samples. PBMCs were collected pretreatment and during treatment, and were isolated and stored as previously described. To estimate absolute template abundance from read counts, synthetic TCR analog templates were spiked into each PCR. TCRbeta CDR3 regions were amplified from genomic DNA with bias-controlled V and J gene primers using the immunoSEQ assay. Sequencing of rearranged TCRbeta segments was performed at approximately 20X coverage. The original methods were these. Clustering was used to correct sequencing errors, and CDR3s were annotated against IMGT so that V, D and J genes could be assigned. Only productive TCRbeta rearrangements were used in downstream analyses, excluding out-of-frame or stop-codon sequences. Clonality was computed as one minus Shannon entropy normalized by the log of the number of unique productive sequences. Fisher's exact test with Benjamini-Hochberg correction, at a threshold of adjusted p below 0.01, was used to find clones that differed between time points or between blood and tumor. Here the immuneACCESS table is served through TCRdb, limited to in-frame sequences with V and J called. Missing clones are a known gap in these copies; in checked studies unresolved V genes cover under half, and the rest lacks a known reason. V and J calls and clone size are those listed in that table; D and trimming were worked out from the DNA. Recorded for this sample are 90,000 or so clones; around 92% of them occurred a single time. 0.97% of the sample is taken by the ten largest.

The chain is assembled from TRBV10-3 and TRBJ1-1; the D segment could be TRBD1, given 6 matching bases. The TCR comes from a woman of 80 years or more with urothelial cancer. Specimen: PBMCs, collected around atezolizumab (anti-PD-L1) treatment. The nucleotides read TGTGCCACCGGGGGGCAGGATGAAGCTTTCTTT. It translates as CATGGQDEAFF.